This T cell receptor beta chain was recovered during a study of cytomegalovirus exposure and HLA in healthy donors. Overall study findings and caveats: TRBV6-2, TRBV6-3 and some other V segments were unresolvable in 87-base-pair reads.

CDR3 length: 15 residues. V lost 3 bases, J lost 1 base, and 0 bases stayed unmatched. The germline V gene encodes CDR1 MNHEY and CDR2 SMNVEV (reference sequence). 13 Jbeta primers and 60 Vbeta primers were used for the PCR. The table came from immunoSEQ multiplex PCR; TCRdb's copy has only in-frame clones and leaves some out. This table lists under 200,000 clones. For this clone: What it binds is unknown.

The sequence was obtained from a man aged 25 to 40 in good health and CMV-seronegative. Sequencing was performed on PBMCs. The chain has TRBV27 and TRBJ1-5; 10 positions match TRBD1. The CDR3 reads CASSLDRGSNQPQHF. CDR3 bases: TGTGCCAGCAGTTTGGACAGGGGGAGCAATCAGCCCCAGCATTTT.